Below, 12 T cell receptor beta chains from the same sample are listed, as sequenced in a study of OX40 agonist ivuxolimab in advanced cancers. TCRdb's copy holds only in-frame clones and misses some; the assay was immunoSEQ multiplex PCR. Among approximately 49,000 clones, more than 80% were seen once, and the ten largest hold roughly 1.2%. The sample was CD4+ or CD8+ T cells sorted from blood, taken in a trial of the OX40 agonist ivuxolimab. The source of these receptors is an adult with an advanced solid tumor such as melanoma, head and neck, liver or kidney cancer.

This chain joins TRBV30 and TRBJ2-6; unclear D gene. V lost 4 bases to trimming and J lost 4 bases, with 8 bases between them. The CDR3 loop spans 13 amino acids. Germline CDR1 and CDR2: GTSNPN and SVGIG (reference sequence). The chain's CDR3 is CAWTGLGANVLTF. DNA for the CDR3: TGTGCCTGGACCGGGCTCGGGGCCAACGTCCTGACTTTC. The full variable domain, its missing parts supplied by reference TRBV30 and TRBJ2-6, is SQTIHQWPATLVQPVGSPLSLECTVEGTSNPNLYWYRQAAGRGLQLLFYSVGIGQISSEVPQNLSASRPQDRQFILSSKKLLLSDSGFYLCAWTGLGANVLTFGAGSRLTVL.

This chain uses TRBV11-2 with TRBJ2-3; D unclear. V lost 3 bases to trimming and J lost 9 bases, with 7 bases between them. Germline CDR1 reads SGHAT; CDR2 reads FQNNGV. CDR3 length: 11 residues. CDR3 sequence reads: CASSFVTTQYF. CDR3 DNA sequence: TGTGCCAGCAGCTTTGTCACCACGCAGTATTTT.

The chain has TRBV30 and TRBJ2-5; 7 nucleotides align to TRBD1. With V trimmed by 2 bases and J by 5 bases, 5 bases remained unmatched. Per germline, CDR1 GTSNPN and CDR2 SVGIG (reference sequence). CDR3 length: 13 residues. For the CDR3, the DNA is TGTGCCTGGAGTTCACAGGGGCGGGAGACCCAGTACTTC. Translation gives CAWSSQGRETQYF. Looking up the rest from reference TRBV30 and TRBJ2-5 gives the full variable domain: SQTIHQWPATLVQPVGSPLSLECTVEGTSNPNLYWYRQAAGRGLQLLFYSVGIGQISSEVPQNLSASRPQDRQFILSSKKLLLSDSGFYLCAWSSQGRETQYFGPGTRLLVL.

This clone was detected a few times. The chain carries TRBV19 and TRBJ1-6, with 7 bases fitting TRBD1. The CDR3 has 15 residues. Germline trimming cut 4 bases from V and 7 bases from J; bases unmatched to any gene: 7. Germline CDR1 and CDR2: LNHDA and SQIVND (reference sequence). In DNA, the CDR3 is TGTGCCAGTAGTACTGCGGGACAGAGAAATTCACCCCTCCACTTT. It is translated as CASSTAGQRNSPLHF.

This clone showed up just a few times. The chain is built from TRBV6-1 and TRBJ1-1; D not resolved. The CDR3 spans 13 residues. The V end was cut by 5 bases, the J end by 0 bases, with 7 bases between. In germline, CDR1 is MNHNS, CDR2 SASEGT. This CDR3 is CASSTTMNTEAFF. The CDR3 nucleotides read TGTGCCAGCAGTACCACCATGAACACTGAAGCTTTCTTT.

This clone was observed a single time. The chain carries TRBV4-3 and TRBJ2-7, with 9 bases lining up with TRBD1. The CDR3 length is 15 residues. V trimming: 4 bases; J trimming: 2 bases; junction bases outside the gene matches: 6. In germline, CDR1 is LGHNA, CDR2 YSLEER. CDR3 in DNA: TGCGCCAGCAGCCTCCAGACAGGGGGGCCCTACGAGCAGTACTTC. Its protein product is CASSLQTGGPYEQYF.

The chain recombines TRBV6-6 with TRBJ2-7; tentatively, D is TRBD2 (5 bases). Germline CDR1 and CDR2: MNHNY and SVGAGI (reference sequence). The V gene lost 6 bases and the J gene lost 2 bases, with 11 bases spanning the gap. The CDR3 extends over 13 amino acids. The CDR3 DNA reads as TGTGCCAGCAGCAACGGGGAAGCCTACGAGCAGTACTTC. Amino acids: CASSNGEAYEQYF.

The CDR3, as DNA: TGTGCCAGCAGTTACGGGGACAGATTGAACACTGAAGCTTTCTTT. Translation: CASSYGDRLNTEAFF. The chain combines TRBV6-5 with TRBJ1-1; TRBD1 matches at 7 bases. The germline CDR1 and CDR2 sequences are MNHEY and SVGAGI. J lost 0 bases, V lost 2 bases, and 3 bases had no gene match. There are 15 residues in the CDR3.

The V call is TRBV7-9, the J call TRBJ2-3; 8 nucleotides match TRBD2. Germline V gene data show CDR1 as SEHNR and CDR2 as FQNEAQ (reference sequence). V shed 2 bases and J 1 base; nucleotides not matched to a gene: 8. The CDR3 is 17 amino acids. DNA of the CDR3: TGTGCCAGCAGCTTACCATGGGGACTAGTGGGCACAGATACGCAGTATTTT. This gives the protein CASSLPWGLVGTDTQYF. The full variable domain, completed using reference TRBV7-9 and TRBJ2-3, is DTGVSQNPRHKITKRGQNVTFRCDPISEHNRLYWYRQTLGQGPEFLTYFQNEAQLEKSRLLSDRFSAERPKGSFSTLEIQRTEQGDSAMYLCASSLPWGLVGTDTQYFGPGTRLTVL.

V and J are TRBV7-9 and TRBJ2-6, with D maybe TRBD1 (5 bases). Trimming shortened V by 5 bases and J by 2 bases, and 13 bases separated the two germline ends. Looked up from germline, CDR1 is SEHNR and CDR2 is FQNEAQ (reference sequence). CDR3 size: 16 residues. CDR3 in DNA: TGTGCCAGCAGCGCCCTTAGGACAACTGGGGCCAACGTCCTGACTTTC. This gives the protein CASSALRTTGANVLTF.

By share of the sample, this clone is medium-sized (0.01 to 0.1%). The chain recombines TRBV5-6 with TRBJ2-7, with D unclear. This CDR3 contains 13 residues. The ends were cut back, 4 bases at V and 1 base at J, with 9 bases in the middle. Germline V lookup: CDR1 SGHDT, CDR2 YYEEEE. The CDR3 bases are TGTGCCAGCAGCGTAGGTAGGTCCTACGAGCAGTACTTC. Translating it yields CASSVGRSYEQYF.

This sequence joins TRBV11-2 and TRBJ1-1, with TRBD1 as a possible D gene (5 bases). Germline V gene lookup returns CDR1 SGHAT and CDR2 FQNNGV. The CDR3 sequence is 13 residues long. The V end was cut by 6 bases, the J end by 8 bases, with 16 bases between. This CDR3 reads CASSRDSTWEAFF. The CDR3 bases are TGTGCCAGCAGTCGGGACTCGACGTGGGAAGCTTTCTTT.